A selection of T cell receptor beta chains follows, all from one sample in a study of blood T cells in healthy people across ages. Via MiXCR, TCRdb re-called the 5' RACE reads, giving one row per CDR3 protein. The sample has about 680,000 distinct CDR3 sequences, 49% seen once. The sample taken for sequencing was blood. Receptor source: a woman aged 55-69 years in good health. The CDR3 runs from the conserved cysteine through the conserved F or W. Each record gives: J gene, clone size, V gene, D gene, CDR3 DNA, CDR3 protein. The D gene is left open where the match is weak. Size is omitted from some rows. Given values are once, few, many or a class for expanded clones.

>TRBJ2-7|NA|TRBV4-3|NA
TGCGCCAGCAGCCAAGGTCGACAGCTGTACGAGCAGTACTTC
CASSQGRQLYEQYF
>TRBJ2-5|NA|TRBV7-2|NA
TGTGCCAGCAGCCAGGGCAGGGCTCAAGAGACCCAGTACTTC
CASSQGRAQETQYF
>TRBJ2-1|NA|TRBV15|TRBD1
TGTGCCACCAGCAGAGCCGGACAGGGGGTAACGGGACCCTACAATGAGCAGTTCTTC
CATSRAGQGVTGPYNEQFF
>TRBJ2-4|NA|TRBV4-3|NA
TGCGCCAGCAGCCAAGAGTATGGGACTGGGAATTGGGAGCAGTACTTC
CASSQEYGTGNWEQYF
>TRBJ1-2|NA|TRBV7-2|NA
TGTGCCAGCAGCTTACAGGGAATCAGTTATGGCTACACCTTC
CASSLQGISYGYTF
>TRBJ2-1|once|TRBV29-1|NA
TGCAGCGTTGGGAGGGGCGCAGGATTATATGAGCAGTTCTTC
CSVGRGAGLYEQFF
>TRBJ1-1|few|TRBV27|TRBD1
TGTGCCAGCAGTTCTCTCGGGGACAGGACCAACACTGAAGCTTTCTTT
CASSSLGDRTNTEAFF
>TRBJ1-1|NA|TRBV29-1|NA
TGCAGCGCTCCTTTGGGGGGAAACACTGAAGCTTTCTTT
CSAPLGGNTEAFF
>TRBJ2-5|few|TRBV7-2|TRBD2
TGTGCCAGCAGCCCAAGACTAGCACCTGAAGAGACCCAGTACTTC
CASSPRLAPEETQYF
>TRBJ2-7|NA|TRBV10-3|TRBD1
TGTGCCATCAGTAAACAGGGGGGCGAGCAGTACTTC
CAISKQGGEQYF
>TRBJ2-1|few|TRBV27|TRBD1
TGTGCCAGCAGTCGGACCGGGACAGCTTCCTACAATGAGCAGTTCTTC
CASSRTGTASYNEQFF
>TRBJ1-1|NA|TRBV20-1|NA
TGCAGTGCTAGACGGGCAGAACTCAAGAACACTGAAGCTTTCTTT
CSARRAELKNTEAFF
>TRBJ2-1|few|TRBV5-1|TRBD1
TGCGCCAGCAGCTTGAGGGGATACGACAGGGATGAAGCGCAGTTCTTC
CASSLRGYDRDEAQFF
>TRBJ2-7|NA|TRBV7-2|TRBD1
TGTGTCAGCAGCTTAGAGACAGGGGAGTGGTACGAGCAGTACTTC
CVSSLETGEWYEQYF
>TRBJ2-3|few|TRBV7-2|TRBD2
TGTGCCAGCAGCTCTCGACTAGCGGGAGTAGGTGATACGCAGTATTTT
CASSSRLAGVGDTQYF
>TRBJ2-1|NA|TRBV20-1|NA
TGCAGGGCTAGTACGGGCGTGAGTGAGCAGTTCTTC
CRASTGVSEQFF
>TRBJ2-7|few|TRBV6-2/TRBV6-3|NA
TGTGCCAGCAGTCCGCTGAGGGCGGTTAGCTACTACGAGCAGTACTTC
CASSPLRAVSYYEQYF
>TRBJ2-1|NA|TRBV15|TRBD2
TGTGCCACCAGCAGCCGGACTAGCGCGGTGCAGTTCTTC
CATSSRTSAVQFF
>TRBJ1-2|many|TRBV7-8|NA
TGTGCCAGCAGCGAGGGCGGGTTTCACTATGGCTACACCTTC
CASSEGGFHYGYTF
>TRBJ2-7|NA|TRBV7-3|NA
TGTGCCAGCAGCGAGGCGAGCTCCTACGAGCAGTACTTC
CASSEASSYEQYF
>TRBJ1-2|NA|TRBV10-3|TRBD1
TGTGCCATCAGTGGGACTTATCGGGACAGCTATGGCTACACCTTC
CAISGTYRDSYGYTF
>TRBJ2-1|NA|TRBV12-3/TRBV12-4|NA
TGTGCCAGCAGTCCCTGGGGCAGGACTGAGCAGTTCTTC
CASSPWGRTEQFF
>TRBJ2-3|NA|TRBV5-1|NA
TGCGCCAGCAGATCGGGACATACCACAGATACGCAGTATTTT
CASRSGHTTDTQYF
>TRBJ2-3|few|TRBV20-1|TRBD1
TGCAGTGCTAGAGCTACAGGGGGCTCAGATACGCAGTATTTT
CSARATGGSDTQYF
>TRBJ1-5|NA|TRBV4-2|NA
TGTGCCAGCAGCCAAGTAAAGCGGAGCCTCAACTATCAGCCCCAGCATTTT
CASSQVKRSLNYQPQHF
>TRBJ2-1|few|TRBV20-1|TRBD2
TGCAGTGCTGTGGCGGGACTAGCGGGAGGACGATACAATGAGCAGTTCTTC
CSAVAGLAGGRYNEQFF
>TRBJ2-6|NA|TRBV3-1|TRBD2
TGTGCCAGCAGCCAAGATAGGACTAGCGGAAGCTCTGGGGCCAACCTCCTGACTTTC
CASSQDRTSGSSGANLLTF
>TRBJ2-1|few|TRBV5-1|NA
TGCGCCAGCAGCTTGAACCCAGGGGGGTACAATGAGCAGTTCTTC
CASSLNPGGYNEQFF
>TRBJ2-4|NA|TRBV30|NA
TGTGCCTGGACTAAACAAGGCCCAGTAGCCAAAAACATTCAGTACTTC
CAWTKQGPVAKNIQYF
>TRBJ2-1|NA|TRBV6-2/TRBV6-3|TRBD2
TGTGCCAGCAGTCCAGGTAGGACTAGCGGCGACAATGAGCAGTTCTTC
CASSPGRTSGDNEQFF
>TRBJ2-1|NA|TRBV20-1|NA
TGCAGTGCTAGAATCGTAGGGGGCGGGATGTCCCACAATGAGCAGTTCTTC
CSARIVGGGMSHNEQFF
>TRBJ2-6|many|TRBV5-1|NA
TGCGCCAGCAGCTTAGCTGGGGCTGGGGCCAACGTCCTGACTTTC
CASSLAGAGANVLTF
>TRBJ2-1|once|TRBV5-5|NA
TGTGCCAGCAGCATGTTTGTTGGGGGCAATGAGCAGTTCTTC
CASSMFVGGNEQFF
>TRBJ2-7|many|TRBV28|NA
TGTGCCAGCACCTCCAGCCCGGGAGTCTCCTACGAGCAGTACTTC
CASTSSPGVSYEQYF
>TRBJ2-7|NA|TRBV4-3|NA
TGCGCCAGCAGCCAGGTTTATCTGGCCTACGAGCAGTACTTC
CASSQVYLAYEQYF
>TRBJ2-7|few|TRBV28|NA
TGTGCCAGCAGTCTCCCGGGGGCTAGCCACGAGCAGTACTTC
CASSLPGASHEQYF
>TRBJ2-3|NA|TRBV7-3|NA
TGTGCCAGCAGCCCCCTCGGGTTTAGCACGGATACGCAGTATTTT
CASSPLGFSTDTQYF
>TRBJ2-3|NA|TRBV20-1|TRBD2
TGCAGAGCACACGGACCCCTAGCGGGAGTGGTGGAGGCAGATACGCAGTATTTT
CRAHGPLAGVVEADTQYF
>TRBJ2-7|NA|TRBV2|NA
TGTGCCAGCAGTGGACTAAAATCCGGGACCGGGTACGTCGAGCAGTACTTC
CASSGLKSGTGYVEQYF
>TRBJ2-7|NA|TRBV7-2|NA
TGTGCCAGCAGCTCATCCAGGGGATTCGGCTCCTACGAGCAGTACTTC
CASSSSRGFGSYEQYF
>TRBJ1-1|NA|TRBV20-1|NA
TGCAGTGCTACCATAGGAGGTGAGGACCAAGCTTTCTTT
CSATIGGEDQAFF
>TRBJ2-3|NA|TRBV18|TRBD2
TGTGCCAGCTCATATCGATGGGGCCAAGCGAGGACTAGCGGGAGATCGGATACGCAGTATTTT
CASSYRWGQARTSGRSDTQYF
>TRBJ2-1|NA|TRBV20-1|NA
TGCAGCGCTAGGGTGGAGCGGGCAAGCTCCTACAATGAGCAGTTCTTC
CSARVERASSYNEQFF
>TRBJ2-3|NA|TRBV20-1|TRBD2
TGCAGTGCTAGAGTACCTAGCGGGGGGGCAGATACGCAGTATTTT
CSARVPSGGADTQYF
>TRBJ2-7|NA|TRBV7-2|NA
TGTGCCAGCAGCTTAAGAGGGGGTCGCGAGCAGTACTTC
CASSLRGGREQYF
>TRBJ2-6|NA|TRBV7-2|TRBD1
TGTGCCAGCAGCCTCGGACAGGCGAACCCTGGGGCCAACGTCCTGACTTTC
CASSLGQANPGANVLTF
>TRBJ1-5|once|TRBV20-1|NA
TGCAGTGCTAGACAACAGGGAAGTTTGTATCAGCCCCAGCATTTT
CSARQQGSLYQPQHF
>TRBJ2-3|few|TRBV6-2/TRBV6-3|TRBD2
TGTGCCAGCAGTTCTATCCATAGAGGGCTAGCGGGAGCTGGAGATACGCAGTATTTT
CASSSIHRGLAGAGDTQYF
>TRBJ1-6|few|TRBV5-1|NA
TGCGCCAGCAGCTCGCTGACACCCCAGGTCGGTTCACCCCTCCACTTT
CASSSLTPQVGSPLHF
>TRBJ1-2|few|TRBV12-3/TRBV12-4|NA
TGTGCCAGCAGTTTGGAGGGGATCCACTATGGCTACACCTTC
CASSLEGIHYGYTF
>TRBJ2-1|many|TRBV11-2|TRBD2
TGTGCCAGCAGCTACACTAGCGGGACCTACAATGAGCAGTTCTTC
CASSYTSGTYNEQFF
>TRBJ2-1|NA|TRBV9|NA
TGTGCCAGCAGCGTAGACTTTAATCGGGCGCAGTTCTTC
CASSVDFNRAQFF
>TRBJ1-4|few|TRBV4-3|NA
TGCGCCAGCAGCCAAGATCTCTACGGGGGCGTTTATAATGAAAAACTGTTTTTT
CASSQDLYGGVYNEKLFF
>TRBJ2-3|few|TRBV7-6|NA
TGTGCCAGCAGCTTAGCGTTTGGAGGTCCCTCCACAGATACGCAGTATTTT
CASSLAFGGPSTDTQYF
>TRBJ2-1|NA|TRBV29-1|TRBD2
TGCAGCGTTGTCGTAGCGGGAGTCTATGAGCAGTTCTTC
CSVVVAGVYEQFF
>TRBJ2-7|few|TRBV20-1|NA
TGCAGTGCTAGAGATGGGGGGGCCTCCTACGAGCAGTACTTC
CSARDGGASYEQYF
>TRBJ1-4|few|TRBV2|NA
TGTGCCAGCAGTGAAGCGAGCAGGGCAACTAATGAAAAACTGTTTTTT
CASSEASRATNEKLFF
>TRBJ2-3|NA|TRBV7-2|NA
TGTGCCAGCAGCTTACTGGGGGCGCAGTATTTT
CASSLLGAQYF
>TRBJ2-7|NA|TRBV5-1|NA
TGCGCCAGCAGCTTGGCAGGCCAATCCGGCTACGAGCAGTACTTC
CASSLAGQSGYEQYF